The present T cell receptor beta chain was sequenced within a study of blood T cell repertoires in COVID-19. Study context: Both acute and convalescent COVID-19 samples were obtained from the United States, Italy and Spain. T cells, B-cell-depleted T cells, or PBMCs provided the cDNA or gDNA that served as material.

Looked up from germline, CDR1 is GTSNPN and CDR2 is SVGIG (reference sequence). Deletions cut 2 bases from V and 2 bases from J, with 10 bases between. The CDR3 runs to 14 residues. As handled by the study authors: Estimation of nucleated cell counts was performed using reference gene primer amplification. The method was immunoSEQ multiplex PCR; TCRdb's version includes in-frame clones alone and lacks a portion of them. V and J calls plus clone size are reproduced from that table; the DNA served to infer D and trimming. The table has about 200,000 clones, less than 90% seen once. This clone was observed a handful of times.

The specimen was peripheral blood. The chain combines TRBV30 with TRBJ1-3; D unresolved. The source of this sequence is a woman in her forties or fifties with acute or convalescent COVID-19. As DNA, the CDR3 is TGTGCCTGGAGTCGGGGAAGTCCTGGAAACACCATATATTTT. It encodes CAWSRGSPGNTIYF.